This section outlines one TCR beta chain sequence together with its context. Its specificity is unknown. V lost 0 bases, J lost 7 bases, and 5 bases stayed unmatched. CDR1 is GTSNPN and CDR2 is SVGIG in the germline V gene (reference sequence). The CDR3 is made up of 14 amino acids. This sample was taken from a study of cytomegalovirus exposure and HLA in healthy donors. Whole-study findings and limits: Testing in vitro showed a few CMV-associated chains specific for CMV antigens.

Only in-frame clones appear in the TCRdb table, and some are missing; sequencing was by immunoSEQ multiplex PCR. The table has more than 85,000 clones, around nine tenths seen once. The chain joins TRBV30 to TRBJ1-4; TRBD1 matches 7 bases. The specimen was PBMCs. This receptor was obtained from a woman between 18 and 30 years old in good health and CMV-seronegative. CDR3 region: CAWSVTGDLEKLFF. The CDR3 bases are TGTGCCTGGAGTGTAACAGGGGACCTTGAAAAACTGTTTTTT.